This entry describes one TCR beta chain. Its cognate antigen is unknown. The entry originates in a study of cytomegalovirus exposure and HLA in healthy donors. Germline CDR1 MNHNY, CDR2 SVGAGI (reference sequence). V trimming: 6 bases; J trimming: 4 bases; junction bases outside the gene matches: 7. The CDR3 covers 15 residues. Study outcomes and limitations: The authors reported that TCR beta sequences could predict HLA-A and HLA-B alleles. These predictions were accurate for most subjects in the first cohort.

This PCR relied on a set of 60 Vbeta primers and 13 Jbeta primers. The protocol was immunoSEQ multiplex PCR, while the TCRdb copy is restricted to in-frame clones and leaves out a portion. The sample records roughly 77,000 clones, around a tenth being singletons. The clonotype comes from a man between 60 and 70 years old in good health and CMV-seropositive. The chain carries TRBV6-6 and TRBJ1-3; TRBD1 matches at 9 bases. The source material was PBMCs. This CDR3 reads CASSPGQGRGNTIYF. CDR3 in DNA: TGTGCCAGCAGCCCCGGACAGGGGAGGGGAAACACCATATATTTT.